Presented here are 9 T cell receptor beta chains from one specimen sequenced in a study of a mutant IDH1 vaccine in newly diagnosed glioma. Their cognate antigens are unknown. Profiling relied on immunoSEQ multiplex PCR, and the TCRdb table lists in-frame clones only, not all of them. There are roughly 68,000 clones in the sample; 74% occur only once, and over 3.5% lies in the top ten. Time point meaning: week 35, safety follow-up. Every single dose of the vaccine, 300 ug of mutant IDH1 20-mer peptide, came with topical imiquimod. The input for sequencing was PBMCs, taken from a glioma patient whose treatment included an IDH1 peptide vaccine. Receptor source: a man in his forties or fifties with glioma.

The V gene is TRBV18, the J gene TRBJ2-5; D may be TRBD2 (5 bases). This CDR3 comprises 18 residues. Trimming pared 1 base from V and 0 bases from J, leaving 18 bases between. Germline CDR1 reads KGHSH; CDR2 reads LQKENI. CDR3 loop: CASSPRIYRTQHQETQYF. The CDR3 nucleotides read TGTGCCAGCTCACCACGAATCTATAGGACTCAACACCAAGAGACCCAGTACTTC.

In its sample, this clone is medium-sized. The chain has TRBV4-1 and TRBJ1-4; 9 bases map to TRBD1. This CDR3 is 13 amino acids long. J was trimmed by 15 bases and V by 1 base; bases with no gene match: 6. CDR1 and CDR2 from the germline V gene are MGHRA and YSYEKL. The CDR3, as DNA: TGCGCCAGCAGCCAAGCTGGGACAGGGTTATTGTTTTTT. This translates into CASSQAGTGLLFF.

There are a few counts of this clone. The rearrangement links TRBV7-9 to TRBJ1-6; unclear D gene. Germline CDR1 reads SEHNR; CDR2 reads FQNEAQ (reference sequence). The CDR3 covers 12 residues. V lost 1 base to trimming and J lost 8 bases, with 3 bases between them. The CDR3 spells CASSLGYSPLHF. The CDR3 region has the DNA TGTGCCAGCAGCTTAGGGTATTCACCCCTCCACTTT.

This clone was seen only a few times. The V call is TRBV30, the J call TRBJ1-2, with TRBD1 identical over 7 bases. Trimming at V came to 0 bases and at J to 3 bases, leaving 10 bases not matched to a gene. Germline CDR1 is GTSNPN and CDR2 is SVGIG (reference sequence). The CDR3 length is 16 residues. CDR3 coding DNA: TGTGCCTGGAGTGTACGGGGAGGGGGCAACTACTATGGCTACACCTTC. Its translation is CAWSVRGGGNYYGYTF. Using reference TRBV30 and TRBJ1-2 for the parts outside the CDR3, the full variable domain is SQTIHQWPATLVQPVGSPLSLECTVEGTSNPNLYWYRQAAGRGLQLLFYSVGIGQISSEVPQNLSASRPQDRQFILSSKKLLLSDSGFYLCAWSVRGGGNYYGYTFGSGTRLTVV.

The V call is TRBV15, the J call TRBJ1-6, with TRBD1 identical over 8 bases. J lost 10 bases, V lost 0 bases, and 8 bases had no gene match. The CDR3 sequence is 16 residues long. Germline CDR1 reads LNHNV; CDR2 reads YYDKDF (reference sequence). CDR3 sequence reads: CATSRDRQGAGSPLHF. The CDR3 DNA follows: TGTGCCACCAGCAGAGATAGGCAGGGGGCAGGATCACCCCTCCACTTT.

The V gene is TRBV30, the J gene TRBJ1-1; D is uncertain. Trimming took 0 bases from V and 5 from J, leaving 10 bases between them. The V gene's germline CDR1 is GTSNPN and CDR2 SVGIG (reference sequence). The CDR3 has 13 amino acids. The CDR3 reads CAWSVHGQTEAFF. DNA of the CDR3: TGTGCCTGGAGTGTCCACGGGCAGACTGAAGCTTTCTTT. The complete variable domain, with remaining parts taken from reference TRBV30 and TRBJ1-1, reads SQTIHQWPATLVQPVGSPLSLECTVEGTSNPNLYWYRQAAGRGLQLLFYSVGIGQISSEVPQNLSASRPQDRQFILSSKKLLLSDSGFYLCAWSVHGQTEAFFGQGTRLTVV.

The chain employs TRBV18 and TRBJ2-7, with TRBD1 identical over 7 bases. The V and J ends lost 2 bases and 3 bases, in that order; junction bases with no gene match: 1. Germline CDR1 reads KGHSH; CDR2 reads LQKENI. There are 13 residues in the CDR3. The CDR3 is CASSPGTDYEQYF. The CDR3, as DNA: TGTGCCAGCTCACCAGGGACAGACTACGAGCAGTACTTC.

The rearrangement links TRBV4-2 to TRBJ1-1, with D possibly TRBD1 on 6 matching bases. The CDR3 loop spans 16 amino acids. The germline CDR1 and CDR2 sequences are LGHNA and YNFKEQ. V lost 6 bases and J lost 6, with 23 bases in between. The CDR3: CASSLMGAGQGSEAFF. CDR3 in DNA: TGTGCCAGCAGTCTAATGGGGGCCGGACAAGGGTCTGAAGCTTTCTTT.

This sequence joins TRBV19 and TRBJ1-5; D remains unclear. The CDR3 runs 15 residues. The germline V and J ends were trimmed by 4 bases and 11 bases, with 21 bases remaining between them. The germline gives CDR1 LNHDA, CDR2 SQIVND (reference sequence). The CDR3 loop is CASSTPGPGFLSQHF. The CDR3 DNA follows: TGTGCCAGTAGTACCCCCGGGCCGGGTTTTTTGTCCCAGCATTTT.